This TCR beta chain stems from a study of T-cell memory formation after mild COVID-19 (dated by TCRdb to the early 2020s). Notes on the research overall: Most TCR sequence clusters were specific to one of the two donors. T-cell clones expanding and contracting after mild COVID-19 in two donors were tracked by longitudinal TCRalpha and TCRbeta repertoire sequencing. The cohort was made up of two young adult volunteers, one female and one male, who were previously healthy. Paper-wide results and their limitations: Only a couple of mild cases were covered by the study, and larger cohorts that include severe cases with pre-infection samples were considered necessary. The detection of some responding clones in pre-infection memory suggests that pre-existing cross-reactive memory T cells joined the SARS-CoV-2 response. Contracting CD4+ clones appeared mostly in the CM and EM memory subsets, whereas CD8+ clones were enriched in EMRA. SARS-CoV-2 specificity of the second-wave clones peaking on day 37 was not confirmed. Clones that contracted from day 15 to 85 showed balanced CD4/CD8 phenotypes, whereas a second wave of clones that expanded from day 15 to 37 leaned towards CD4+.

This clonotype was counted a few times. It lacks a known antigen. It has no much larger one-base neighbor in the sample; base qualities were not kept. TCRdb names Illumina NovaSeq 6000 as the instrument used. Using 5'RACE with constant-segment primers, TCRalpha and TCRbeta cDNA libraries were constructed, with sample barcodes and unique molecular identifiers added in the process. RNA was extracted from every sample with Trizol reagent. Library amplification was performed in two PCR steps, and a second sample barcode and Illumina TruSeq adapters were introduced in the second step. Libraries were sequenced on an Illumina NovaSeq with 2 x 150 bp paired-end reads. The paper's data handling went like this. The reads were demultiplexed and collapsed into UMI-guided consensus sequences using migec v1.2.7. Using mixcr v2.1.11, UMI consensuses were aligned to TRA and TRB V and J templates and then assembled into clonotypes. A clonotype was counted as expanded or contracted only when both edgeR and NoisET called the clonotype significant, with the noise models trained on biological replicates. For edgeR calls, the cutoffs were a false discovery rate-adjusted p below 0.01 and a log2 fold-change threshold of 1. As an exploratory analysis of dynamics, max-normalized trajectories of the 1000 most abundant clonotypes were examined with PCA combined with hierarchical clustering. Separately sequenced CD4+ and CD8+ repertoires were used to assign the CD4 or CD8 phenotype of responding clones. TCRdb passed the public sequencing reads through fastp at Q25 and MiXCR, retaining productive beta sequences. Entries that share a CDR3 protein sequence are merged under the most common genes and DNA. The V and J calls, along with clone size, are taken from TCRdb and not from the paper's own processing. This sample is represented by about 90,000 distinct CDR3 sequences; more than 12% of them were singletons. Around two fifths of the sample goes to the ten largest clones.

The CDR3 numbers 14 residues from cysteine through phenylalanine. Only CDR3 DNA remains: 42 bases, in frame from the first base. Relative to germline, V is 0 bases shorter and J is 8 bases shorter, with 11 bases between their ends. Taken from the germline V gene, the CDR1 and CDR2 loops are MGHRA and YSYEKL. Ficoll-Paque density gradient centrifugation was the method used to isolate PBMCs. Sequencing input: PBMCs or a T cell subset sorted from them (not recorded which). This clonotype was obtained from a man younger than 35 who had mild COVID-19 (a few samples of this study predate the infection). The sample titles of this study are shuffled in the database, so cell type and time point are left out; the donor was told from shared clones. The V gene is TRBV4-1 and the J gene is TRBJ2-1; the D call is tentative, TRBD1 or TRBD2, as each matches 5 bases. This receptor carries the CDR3 CASSQDRGDDEQFF. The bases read TGCGCCAGCAGCCAAGATCGAGGGGACGATGAGCAGTTCTTC.